This note documents a single TCR beta chain sequence. These data come from a study of STAT5B mutations in CD4+ large granular lymphocyte leukemia. Only in-frame clones appear in the TCRdb table, and some are missing; sequencing was by immunoSEQ multiplex PCR. The sample holds roughly 36,000 clones, approximately 88% seen once. The CDR3 spans 17 residues. Germline V gene data show CDR1 as SGDLS and CDR2 as YYNGEE. Trimming removed 4 bases from V and 5 bases from J, with 25 bases in between. The receptor was isolated from a human donor in good health. The V call is TRBV9, the J call TRBJ2-7; D might be TRBD1 (7 bases). What was sequenced was CD4+ T cells from blood buffy coats. DNA for the CDR3: TGTGCCAGCAGCCTCCGGGACAGCAGGGGAGGTAGAGACGAGCAGTACTTC. Translation: CASSLRDSRGGRDEQYF. The whole variable domain, remainder taken from reference TRBV9 and TRBJ2-7, is DSGVTQTPKHLITATGQRVTLRCSPRSGDLSVYWYQQSLDQGLQFLIQYYNGEERAKGNILERFSAQQFPDLHSELNLSSLELGDSALYFCASSLRDSRGGRDEQYFGPGTRLTVT.